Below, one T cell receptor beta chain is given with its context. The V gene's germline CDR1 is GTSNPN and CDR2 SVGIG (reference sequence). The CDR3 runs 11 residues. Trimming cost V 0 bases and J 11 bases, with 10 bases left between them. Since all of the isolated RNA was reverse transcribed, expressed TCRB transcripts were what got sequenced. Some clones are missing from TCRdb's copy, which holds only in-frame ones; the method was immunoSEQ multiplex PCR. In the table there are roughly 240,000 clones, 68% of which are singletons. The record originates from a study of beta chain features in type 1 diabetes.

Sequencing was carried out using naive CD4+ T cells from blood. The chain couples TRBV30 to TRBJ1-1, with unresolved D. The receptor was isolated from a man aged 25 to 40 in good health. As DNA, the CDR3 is TGTGCCTGGAGTGTACCGGTTGGTGCTTTCTTT. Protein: CAWSVPVGAFF.